The clone carrying this T cell receptor (beta chain) was seen a single time. The germline V gene encodes CDR1 MNHEY and CDR2 SMNVEV (reference sequence). CDR3 size: 16 residues. Trimming at V came to 2 bases and at J to 12 bases, leaving 12 bases not matched to a gene. Profiling relied on immunoSEQ multiplex PCR, and the TCRdb table lists in-frame clones only, not all of them. This sample carries 35,000 to 45,000 clones, almost 85% of them seen once, and the ten largest clones take over 13%. This specimen comes from a study of blood T cell repertoires in COVID-19. This receptor was obtained from a human donor in a cohort sampled during active COVID-19. V is TRBV27 and J is TRBJ2-1; 11 nucleotides align to TRBD2. The specimen sequenced was peripheral blood. DNA for the CDR3: TGTGCCAGCAGTTTAGCCCTAACTAGCGGGAGTATGGGGCAGTTCTTC. As protein: CASSLALTSGSMGQFF.